Sequencing of this TCR beta chain was carried out in a study of OX40 agonist ivuxolimab in advanced cancers. Between the trimmed V and J ends, which lost 3 bases and 5 bases, there was a span of 20 bases. Germline CDR1 LNHDA, CDR2 SQIVND (reference sequence). The CDR3 length is 16 residues. Turning to this clone: Its antigen is not known.

Only in-frame clones appear in the TCRdb table, and some are missing; sequencing was by immunoSEQ multiplex PCR. The sample has approximately 160,000 clones, approximately 94% seen once. Broader study findings: CD8+ T cells showed, on average, more clonal expansion than CD4+ cells.

The input for sequencing was CD4+ or CD8+ T cells sorted from blood, taken in a trial of the OX40 agonist ivuxolimab. The chain employs TRBV19 and TRBJ2-7; D could derive from TRBD1 or TRBD2 (6 bases each). The sequence derives from an adult with an advanced solid tumor such as melanoma, head and neck, liver or kidney cancer. CDR3 protein: CASSMTSWGRGDEQYF. The CDR3 nucleotides read TGTGCCAGTAGTATGACCTCCTGGGGGCGCGGGGACGAGCAGTACTTC.